This record covers a single T cell receptor beta chain. Its antigen target is currently unknown. The sample holds no much larger clone one base away, and base qualities are not on file. The data belong to a study of blood T cell repertoires in COVID-19 (dated by TCRdb to about 2020). Background on the whole study: Collaborator samples came from the United States, Italy and Spain and covered acute and convalescent phases of COVID-19. The prospective study material was composed of cDNA or gDNA derived from T cells, B-cell-depleted T cells, or PBMCs. The samples were drawn from two sources: the first 160 participants of the ongoing ImmuneRACE study, and over 1,000 subjects contributed by 6 global collaborators. Where HLA class I and class II types were available, the types were taken from metadata supplied by the sample provider, not from assay-based typing. Nearly every sample came with metadata listing a de-identified subject ID, COVID-19 status, age in years and sex. The repertoires were released in a freely available public database intended as a resource for research on the immune response to SARS-CoV-2. Deeply sampled blood TCRbeta repertoires from subjects exposed to, actively infected with, or recovered from COVID-19 were included in the dataset. General findings and caveats noted by the study authors: How much clinical and demographic metadata was included differed by source and by participant, and the metadata was provided uncurated.

TCRbeta CDR3 regions were amplified from genomic DNA using the immunoSEQ Assay, a bias-controlled multiplex PCR. The source study handled its data this way. Within the assay, amplification of reference gene primers was used to estimate how many nucleated cells each sample contained. To quantify the absolute abundance of each unique TCRbeta CDR3 rearrangement, sequence reads were collapsed and filtered. For each sample, productive Simpson clonality was calculated as the square root of Simpson's diversity index across productive rearrangements. This is the immuneACCESS table as TCRdb keeps it, with only in-frame sequences that have V and J called. A part of the clones is gone; compared with another copy, unresolved V genes explain less than half, and the rest is unexplained. V and J calls and clone size follow that table, whereas D and trimming were derived from the DNA. Present in this sample are approximately 210,000 clones, about 88% of which were seen just once. Together, the top ten hold 3.5% to 4.5% of the sample.

Trimming takes 2 bases from V and 7 bases from J, and the germline ends sit 14 bases apart. Counted from cysteine to phenylalanine, this CDR3 has 14 amino acids. Solely the CDR3 DNA is kept, with 42 bases framed from the first base. In the germline V gene, CDR1 corresponds to MNHEY and CDR2 to SVGEGT. Collaborating institutions collected whole blood in K2EDTA tubes following their own protocols. For TCRbeta analysis, collaborators shipped samples in one of three forms: frozen whole blood, isolated PBMCs, or DNA extracted from either of those sample types. The chain couples TRBV6-2 or TRBV6-3 to TRBJ1-2; TRBD1 could be the D gene, as 6 bases match. Specimen: peripheral blood. This TCR was sampled from a human donor in a cohort sampled during active COVID-19. The CDR3 protein: CASSYTQGSSGYTF. Here is the DNA: TGTGCCAGCAGTTACACCCAGGGGTCGAGTGGCTACACCTTC.